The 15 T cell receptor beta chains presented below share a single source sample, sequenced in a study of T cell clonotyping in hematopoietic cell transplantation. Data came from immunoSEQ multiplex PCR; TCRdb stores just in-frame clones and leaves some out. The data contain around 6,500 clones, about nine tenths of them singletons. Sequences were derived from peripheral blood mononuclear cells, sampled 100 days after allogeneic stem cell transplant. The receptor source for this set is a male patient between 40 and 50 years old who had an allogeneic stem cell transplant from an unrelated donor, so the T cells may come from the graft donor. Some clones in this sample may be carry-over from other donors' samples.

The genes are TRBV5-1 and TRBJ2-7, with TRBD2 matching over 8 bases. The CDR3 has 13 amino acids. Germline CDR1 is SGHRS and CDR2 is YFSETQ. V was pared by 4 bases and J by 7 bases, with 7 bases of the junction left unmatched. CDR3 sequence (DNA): TGCGCCAGCAGCCTAGCGGGCCCCGGAGAGCAGTACTTC. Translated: CASSLAGPGEQYF.

As DNA, the CDR3 is TGTGCCAGCAGACCCGCCGGCATTGGAAACACCATATATTTT. Its translation is CASRPAGIGNTIYF. The gene calls are TRBV28 and TRBJ1-3; D gene unclear. There are 14 residues in the CDR3. Trimming removed 6 bases at V and 3 bases at J, with 12 bases between. Germline CDR1 and CDR2: MDHEN and SYDVKM.

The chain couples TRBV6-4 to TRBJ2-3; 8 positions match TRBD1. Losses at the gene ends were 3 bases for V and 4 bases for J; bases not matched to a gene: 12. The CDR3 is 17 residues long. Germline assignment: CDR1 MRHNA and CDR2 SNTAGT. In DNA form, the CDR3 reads TGTGCCAGCAGTGAAAGTGGGACAGGCTCCCCAGCAGATACGCAGTATTTT. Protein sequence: CASSESGTGSPADTQYF.

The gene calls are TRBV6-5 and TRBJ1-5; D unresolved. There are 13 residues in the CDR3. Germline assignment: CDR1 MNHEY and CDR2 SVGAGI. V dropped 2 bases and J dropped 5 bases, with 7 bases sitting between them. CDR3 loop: CASSYRLDQPQHF. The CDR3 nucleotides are TGTGCCAGCAGTTACAGGTTGGATCAGCCCCAGCATTTT.

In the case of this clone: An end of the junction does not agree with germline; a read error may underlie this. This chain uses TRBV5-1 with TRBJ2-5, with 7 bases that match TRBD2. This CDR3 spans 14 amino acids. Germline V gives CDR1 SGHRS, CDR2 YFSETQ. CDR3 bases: TGCGCCAGCAGCTTCGGGCTAGCGGAAGAGACTCAGTACTTC. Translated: CASSFGLAEETQYF.

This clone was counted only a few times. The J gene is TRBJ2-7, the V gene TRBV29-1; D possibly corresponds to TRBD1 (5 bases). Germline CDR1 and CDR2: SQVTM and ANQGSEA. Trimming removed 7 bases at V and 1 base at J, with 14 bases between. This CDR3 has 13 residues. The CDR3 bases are TGCAGCGGAGTCGGACACGGATCCTACGAGCAGTACTTC. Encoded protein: CSGVGHGSYEQYF.

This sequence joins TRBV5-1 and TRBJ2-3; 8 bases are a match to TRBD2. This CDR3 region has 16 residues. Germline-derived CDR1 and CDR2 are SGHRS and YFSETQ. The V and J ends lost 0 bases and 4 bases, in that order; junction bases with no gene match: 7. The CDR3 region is CASSLVPDGGADTQYF. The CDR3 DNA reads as TGCGCCAGCAGCTTGGTTCCGGACGGGGGGGCAGATACGCAGTATTTT.

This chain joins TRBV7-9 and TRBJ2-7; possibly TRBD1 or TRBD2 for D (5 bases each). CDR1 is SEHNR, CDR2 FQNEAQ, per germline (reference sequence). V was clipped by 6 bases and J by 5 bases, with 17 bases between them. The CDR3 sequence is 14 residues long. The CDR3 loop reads CASRPSGQGDEQYF. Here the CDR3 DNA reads TGTGCCAGCAGACCAAGCGGCCAGGGTGACGAGCAGTACTTC.

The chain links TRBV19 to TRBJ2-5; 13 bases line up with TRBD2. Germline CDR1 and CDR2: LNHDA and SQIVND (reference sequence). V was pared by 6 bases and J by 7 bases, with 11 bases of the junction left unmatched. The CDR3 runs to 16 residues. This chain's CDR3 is CASRGLAGATSPTQYF. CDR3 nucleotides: TGTGCCAGTAGAGGACTAGCGGGGGCCACGAGTCCGACCCAGTACTTC.

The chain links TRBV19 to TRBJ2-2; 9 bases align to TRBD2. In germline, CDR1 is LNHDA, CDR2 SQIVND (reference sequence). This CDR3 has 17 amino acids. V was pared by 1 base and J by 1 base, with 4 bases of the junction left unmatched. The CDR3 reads CASSIGGGAWNTGELFF. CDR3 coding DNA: TGTGCCAGTAGTATAGGCGGGGGGGCCTGGAACACCGGGGAGCTGTTTTTT.

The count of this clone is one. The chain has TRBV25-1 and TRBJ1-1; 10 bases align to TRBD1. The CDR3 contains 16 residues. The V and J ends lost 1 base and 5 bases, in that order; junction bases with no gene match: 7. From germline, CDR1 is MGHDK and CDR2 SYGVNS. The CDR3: CASSEFSSDRGTEAFF. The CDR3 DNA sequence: TGTGCCAGCAGTGAATTTTCTTCGGACAGGGGGACTGAAGCTTTCTTT. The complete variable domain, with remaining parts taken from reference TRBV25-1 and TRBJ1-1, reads EADIYQTPRYLVIGTGKKITLECSQTMGHDKMYWYQQDPGMELHLIHYSYGVNSTEKGDLSSESTVSRIRTEHFPLTLESARPSHTSQYLCASSEFSSDRGTEAFFGQGTRLTVV.

CDR3 sequence (DNA): TGTGCCAGCAGTTTATGGCGTGACAGCAGGGGGGACTACGAGCAGTACTTC. Its translation is CASSLWRDSRGDYEQYF. This chain uses TRBV28 with TRBJ2-7, with D tentatively TRBD1 (7 bases). Deletions cut 0 bases from V and 3 bases from J, with 18 bases between. Germline lookup yields CDR1 MDHEN and CDR2 SYDVKM. The CDR3 consists of 17 residues. Full variable domain (remainder filled in from reference TRBV28 and TRBJ2-7): DVKVTQSSRYLVKRTGEKVFLECVQDMDHENMFWYRQDPGLGLRLIYFSYDVKMKEKGDIPEGYSVSREKKERFSLILESASTNQTSMYLCASSLWRDSRGDYEQYFGPGTRLTVT.

CDR3 sequence: CASSFRDTQYF. The DNA for the CDR3 is TGTGCCAGCAGCTTTAGGGATACGCAGTATTTT. The chain uses TRBV7-2 and TRBJ2-3; D is ambiguous. Looked up from germline, CDR1 is SGHTA and CDR2 is FQGNSA. V was clipped by 3 bases and J by 6 bases, with 4 bases between them. This CDR3 has 11 amino acids.

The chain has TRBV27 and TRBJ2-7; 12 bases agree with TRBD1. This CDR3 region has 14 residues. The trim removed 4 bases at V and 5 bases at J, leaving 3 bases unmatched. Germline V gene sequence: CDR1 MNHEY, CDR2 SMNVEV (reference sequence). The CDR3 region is CASSWGQGADEQYF. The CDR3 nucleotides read TGTGCCAGCAGTTGGGGACAGGGGGCCGACGAGCAGTACTTC.

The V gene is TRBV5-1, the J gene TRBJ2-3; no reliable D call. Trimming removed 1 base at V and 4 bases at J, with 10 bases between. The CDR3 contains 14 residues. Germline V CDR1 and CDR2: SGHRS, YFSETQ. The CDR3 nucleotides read TGCGCCAGCAGCTTGATGGGGTCTCCAGATACGCAGTATTTT. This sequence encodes CASSLMGSPDTQYF.